The entry below gives a single T cell receptor (beta chain) sequence along with its context. The target antigen is unknown. These data belong to a study of CD8 T cells in ankylosing spondylitis. Broader study findings: Ankylosing spondylitis blood appeared to be characterized by a TCR beta motif of 8 or 9 highly homologous variants. Clones linked to the disease showed a CD8+ phenotype. They occurred at relatively low frequencies in peripheral blood.

CDR1 DFQATT and CDR2 SNEGSKA come from the germline V gene (reference sequence). The CDR3 covers 12 residues. Trimming cost V 5 bases and J 5 bases, with 11 bases left between them. TCRdb re-derived calls from the 5' RACE reads in MiXCR, one entry per CDR3 protein. The sample records 750,000 to 850,000 distinct CDR3 sequences, 12% being singletons. This receptor was identified in a male donor with ankylosing spondylitis. The source material was blood, either unsorted or a sorted T cell fraction (not recorded which). The gene calls are TRBV20-1 and TRBJ2-3, with a possible D match to TRBD2 (5 bases). The CDR3 loop is CSAPRAEDTQYF. DNA of the CDR3: TGCAGTGCTCCCCGAGCGGAAGATACGCAGTATTTT.